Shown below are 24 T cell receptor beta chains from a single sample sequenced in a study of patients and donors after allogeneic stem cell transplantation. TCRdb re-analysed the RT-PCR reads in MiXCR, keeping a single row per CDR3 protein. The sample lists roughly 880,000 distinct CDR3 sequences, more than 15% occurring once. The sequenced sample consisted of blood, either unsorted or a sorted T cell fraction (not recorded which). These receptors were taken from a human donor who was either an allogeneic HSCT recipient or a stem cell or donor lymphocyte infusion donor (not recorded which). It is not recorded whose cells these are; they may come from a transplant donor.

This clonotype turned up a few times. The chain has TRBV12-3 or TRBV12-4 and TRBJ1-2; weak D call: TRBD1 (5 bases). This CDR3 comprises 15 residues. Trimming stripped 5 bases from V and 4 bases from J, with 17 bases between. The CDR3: CASSLQGASPYGYTF. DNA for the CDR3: TGTGCCAGCAGTCTGCAAGGGGCCAGCCCCTATGGCTACACCTTC.

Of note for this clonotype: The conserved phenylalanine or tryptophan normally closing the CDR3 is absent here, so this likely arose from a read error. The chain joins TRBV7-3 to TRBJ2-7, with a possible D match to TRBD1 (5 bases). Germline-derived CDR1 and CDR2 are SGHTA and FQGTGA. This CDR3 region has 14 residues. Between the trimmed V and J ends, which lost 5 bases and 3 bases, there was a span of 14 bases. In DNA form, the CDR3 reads TGTGCCAGCAGCCAAGGGGCCTCGGGCTACGAGCAGTACCTC. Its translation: CASSQGASGYEQYL.

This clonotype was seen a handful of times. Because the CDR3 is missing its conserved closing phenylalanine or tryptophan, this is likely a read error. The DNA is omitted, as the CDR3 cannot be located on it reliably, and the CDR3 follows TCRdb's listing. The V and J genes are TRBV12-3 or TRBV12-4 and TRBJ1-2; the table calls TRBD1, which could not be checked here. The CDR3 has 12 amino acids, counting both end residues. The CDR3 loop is CASNRDKRGPEL.

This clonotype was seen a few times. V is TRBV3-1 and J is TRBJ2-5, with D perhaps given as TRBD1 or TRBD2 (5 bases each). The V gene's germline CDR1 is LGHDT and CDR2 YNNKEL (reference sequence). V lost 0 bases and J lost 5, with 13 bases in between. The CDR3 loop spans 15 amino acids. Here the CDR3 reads CASSQEGRNGETQYF. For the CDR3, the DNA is TGTGCCAGCAGCCAAGAGGGACGGAATGGGGAGACCCAGTACTTC.

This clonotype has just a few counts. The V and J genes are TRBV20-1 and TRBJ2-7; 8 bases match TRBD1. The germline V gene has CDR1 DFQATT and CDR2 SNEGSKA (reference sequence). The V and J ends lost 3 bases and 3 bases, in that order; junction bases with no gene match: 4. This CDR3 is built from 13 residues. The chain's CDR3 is CSARRQGFYEQYF. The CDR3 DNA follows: TGCAGTGCTAGGAGACAGGGGTTCTACGAGCAGTACTTC.

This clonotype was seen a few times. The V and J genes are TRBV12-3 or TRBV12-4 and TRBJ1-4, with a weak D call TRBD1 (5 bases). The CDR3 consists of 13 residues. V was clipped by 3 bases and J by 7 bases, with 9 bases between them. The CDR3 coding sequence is TGTGCCAGCAGTTTCAGGGTCGGTGAAAAACTGTTTTTT. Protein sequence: CASSFRVGEKLFF.

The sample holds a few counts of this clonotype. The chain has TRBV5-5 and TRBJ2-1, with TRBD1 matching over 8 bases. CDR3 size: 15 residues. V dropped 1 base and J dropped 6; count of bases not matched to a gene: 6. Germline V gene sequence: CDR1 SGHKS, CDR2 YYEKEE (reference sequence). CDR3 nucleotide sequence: TGTGCCAGCAGCTTGTATTGGACAGGGATCAATGAGCAGTTCTTC. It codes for CASSLYWTGINEQFF.

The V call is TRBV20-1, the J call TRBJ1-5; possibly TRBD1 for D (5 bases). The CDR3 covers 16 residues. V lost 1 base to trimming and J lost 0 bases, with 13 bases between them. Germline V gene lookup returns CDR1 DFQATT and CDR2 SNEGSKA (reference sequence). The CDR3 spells CSARVVDRDSNQPQHF. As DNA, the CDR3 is TGCAGTGCTAGAGTAGTCGACAGAGATAGCAATCAGCCCCAGCATTTT.

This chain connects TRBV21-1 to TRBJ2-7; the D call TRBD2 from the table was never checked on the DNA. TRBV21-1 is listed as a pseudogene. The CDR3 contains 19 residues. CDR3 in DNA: TGTGCCAGCAGCAAAGAGATGGGGACTAGCGGGGGGTCCTCCTACGAGCAGTACTTC. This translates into CASSKEMGTSGGSSYEQYF.

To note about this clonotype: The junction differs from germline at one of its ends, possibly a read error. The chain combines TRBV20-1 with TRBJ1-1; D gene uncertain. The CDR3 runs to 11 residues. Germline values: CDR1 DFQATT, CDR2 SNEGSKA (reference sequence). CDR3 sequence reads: CSAGENTEAFF. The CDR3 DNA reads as TGCAGTGCTGGAGAGAACACTGAAGCTTTCTTT.

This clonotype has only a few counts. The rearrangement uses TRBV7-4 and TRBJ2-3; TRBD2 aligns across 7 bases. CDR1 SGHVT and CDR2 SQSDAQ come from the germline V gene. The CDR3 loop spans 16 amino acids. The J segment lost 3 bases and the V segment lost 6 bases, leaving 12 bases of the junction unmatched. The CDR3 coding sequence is TGTGCCAGCAGAGGGAATTGGGACTATAGGACAGATACGCAGTATTTT. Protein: CASRGNWDYRTDTQYF.

The CDR3 region is CASSQRVQGRATNEQFF. The CDR3 bases are TGTGCCAGCAGCCAACGGGTACAGGGTAGGGCTACTAATGAGCAGTTCTTC. This chain connects TRBV14 to TRBJ2-1; a possible D gene is TRBD1 (6 bases). With 2 bases removed from V and 7 bases from J, the gap between germline ends came to 21 bases. The CDR3 length is 17 residues. Germline CDR1 and CDR2: SGHDN and FVKESK.

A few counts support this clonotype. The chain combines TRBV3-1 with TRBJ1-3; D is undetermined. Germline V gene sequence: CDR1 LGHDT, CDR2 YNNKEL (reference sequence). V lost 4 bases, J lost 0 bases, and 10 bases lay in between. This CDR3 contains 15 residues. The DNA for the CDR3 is TGTGCCAGCAGCCTAGGACCGAACTCTGGAAACACCATATATTTT. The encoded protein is CASSLGPNSGNTIYF. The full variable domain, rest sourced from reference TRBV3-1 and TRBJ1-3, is DTAVSQTPKYLVTQMGNDKSIKCEQNLGHDTMYWYKQDSKKFLKIMFSYNNKELIINETVPNRFSPKSPDKAHLNLHINSLELGDSAVYFCASSLGPNSGNTIYFGEGSWLTVV.

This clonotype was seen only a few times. The CDR3 sequence is CASSFQGGTNTGELFF. In nucleotides, the CDR3 is TGTGCCAGCAGCTTTCAAGGGGGTACGAACACCGGGGAGCTGTTTTTT. The chain uses TRBV7-2 and TRBJ2-2; a weak D match, TRBD1 (6 bases). The V gene lost 3 bases and the J gene lost 0 bases, with 11 bases spanning the gap. CDR3 length: 16 amino acids. The germline V gene has CDR1 SGHTA and CDR2 FQGNSA.

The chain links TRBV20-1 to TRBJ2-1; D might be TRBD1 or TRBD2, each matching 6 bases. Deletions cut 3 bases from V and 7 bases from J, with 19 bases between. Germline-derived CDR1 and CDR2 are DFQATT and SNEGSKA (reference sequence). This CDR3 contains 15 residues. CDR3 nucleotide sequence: TGCAGTGCTAGGCGCGGGACACAAAGCTTAAATGAGCAGTTCTTC. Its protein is CSARRGTQSLNEQFF.

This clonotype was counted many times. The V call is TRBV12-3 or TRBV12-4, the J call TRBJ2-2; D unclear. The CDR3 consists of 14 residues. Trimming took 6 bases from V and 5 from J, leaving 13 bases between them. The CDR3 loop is CASRLPGVTGELFF. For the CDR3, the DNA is TGTGCCAGCAGACTCCCAGGAGTGACCGGGGAGCTGTTTTTT.

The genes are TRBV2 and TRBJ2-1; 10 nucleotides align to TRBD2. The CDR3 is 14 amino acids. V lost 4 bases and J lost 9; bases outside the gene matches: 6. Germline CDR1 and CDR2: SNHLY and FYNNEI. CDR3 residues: CASSVQRGGGEQFF. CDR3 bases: TGTGCCAGCAGTGTTCAGCGGGGGGGCGGTGAGCAGTTCTTC.

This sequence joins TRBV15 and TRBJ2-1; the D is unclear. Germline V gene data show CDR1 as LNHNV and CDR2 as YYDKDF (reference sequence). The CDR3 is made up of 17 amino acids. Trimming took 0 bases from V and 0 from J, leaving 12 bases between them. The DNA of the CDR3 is TGTGCCACCAGCAGAGATGGAACCCTGAGCTCCTACAATGAGCAGTTCTTC. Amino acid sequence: CATSRDGTLSSYNEQFF.

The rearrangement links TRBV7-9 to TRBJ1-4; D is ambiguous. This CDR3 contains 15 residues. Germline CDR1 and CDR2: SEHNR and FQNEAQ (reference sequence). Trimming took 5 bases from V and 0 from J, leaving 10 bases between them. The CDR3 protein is CASSPGLTTNEKLFF. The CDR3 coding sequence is TGTGCCAGCAGCCCTGGACTCACAACTAATGAAAAACTGTTTTTT.

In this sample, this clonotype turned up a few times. In nucleotides, the CDR3 is TGCGCCAGCGCTCCGAAAATGTCGTTCGATACGCAGTATTTT. It yields the protein CASAPKMSFDTQYF. This rearrangement joins TRBV5-1 to TRBJ2-3; D unclear. V dropped 7 bases and J dropped 6 bases, with 18 bases sitting between them. CDR3 size: 14 residues. The germline CDR1 and CDR2 sequences are SGHRS and YFSETQ.

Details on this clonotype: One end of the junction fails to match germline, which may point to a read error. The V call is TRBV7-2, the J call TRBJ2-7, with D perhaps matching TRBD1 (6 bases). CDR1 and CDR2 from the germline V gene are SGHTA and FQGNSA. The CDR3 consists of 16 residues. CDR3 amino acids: CASSLGGGLPTTARHF. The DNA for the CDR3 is TGTGCCAGCAGCTTAGGTGGGGGCCTTCCAACTACGGCGCGTCACTTC.

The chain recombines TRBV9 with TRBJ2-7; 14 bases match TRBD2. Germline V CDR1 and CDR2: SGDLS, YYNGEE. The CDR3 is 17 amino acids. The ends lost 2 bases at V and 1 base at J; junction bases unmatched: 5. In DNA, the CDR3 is TGTGCCAGCAGCGTGACTAGCGGGGGGGTGGGATCCTACGAGCAGTACTTC. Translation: CASSVTSGGVGSYEQYF.

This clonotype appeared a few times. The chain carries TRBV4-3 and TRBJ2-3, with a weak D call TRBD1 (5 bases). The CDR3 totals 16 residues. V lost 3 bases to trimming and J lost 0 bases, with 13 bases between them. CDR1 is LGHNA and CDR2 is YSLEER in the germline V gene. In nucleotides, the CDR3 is TGCGCCAGCAGCCATCGAGCAGGGATTAGCACAGATACGCAGTATTTT. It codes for CASSHRAGISTDTQYF.

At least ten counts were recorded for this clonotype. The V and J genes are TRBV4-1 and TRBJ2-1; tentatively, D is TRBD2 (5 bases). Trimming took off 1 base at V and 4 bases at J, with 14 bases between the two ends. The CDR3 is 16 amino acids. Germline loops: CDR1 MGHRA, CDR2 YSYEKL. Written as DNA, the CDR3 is TGCGCCAGCAGCCAAGTTGTCGCTAGCAGGTACAATGAGCAGTTCTTC. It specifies CASSQVVASRYNEQFF.